This T cell receptor beta chain appears in the sequencing data of a study of T cells in tumors after PD-1 blockade. Study as a whole: Excluded were patients with checkpoint blockade, immunosuppressants, or radiotherapy or other anti-cancer therapy within 4 weeks. Blood samples averaged around 100,000 templates (range about 23,000-260,000) and roughly 37,000 unique clonotypes. Study results and limitations: Peripheral recruitment is suggested, as some novel exhausted tumor clones were in pre-treatment blood.

On this clone itself: Antigen unknown.

Some clones are missing from TCRdb's copy, which holds only in-frame ones; the method was immunoSEQ multiplex PCR. The sample has around 34,000 clones, roughly 73% seen once. The sample in question was PBMCs, obtained after anti-PD-1 treatment. The clonotype originates from a human donor with basal cell carcinoma.

CDR3 in amino acids: CASSLGRGQGFTEAFF. CDR3 nucleotide sequence: TGTGCCAGCAGCTTAGGTAGGGGGCAGGGGTTTACTGAAGCTTTCTTT. This sequence joins TRBV7-9 and TRBJ1-1; 7 bases align to TRBD1. CDR1 and CDR2 (germline): SEHNR, FQNEAQ (reference sequence). The CDR3 runs to 16 residues. The junction had 10 bases not matched to a gene; V was cut back by 1 base and J by 5 bases.